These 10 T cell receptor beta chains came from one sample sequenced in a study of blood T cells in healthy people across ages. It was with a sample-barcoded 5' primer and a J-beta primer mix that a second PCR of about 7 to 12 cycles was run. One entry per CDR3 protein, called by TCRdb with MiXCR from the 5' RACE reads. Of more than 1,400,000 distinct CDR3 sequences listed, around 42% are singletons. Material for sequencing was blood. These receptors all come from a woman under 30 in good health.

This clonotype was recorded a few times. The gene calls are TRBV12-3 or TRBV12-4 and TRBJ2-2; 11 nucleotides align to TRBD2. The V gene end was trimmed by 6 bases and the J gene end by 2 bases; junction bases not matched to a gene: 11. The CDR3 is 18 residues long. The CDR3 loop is CASRGLAGIGVNTGELFF. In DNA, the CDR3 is TGTGCCAGCAGAGGACTAGCGGGCATAGGGGTTAACACCGGGGAGCTGTTTTTT.

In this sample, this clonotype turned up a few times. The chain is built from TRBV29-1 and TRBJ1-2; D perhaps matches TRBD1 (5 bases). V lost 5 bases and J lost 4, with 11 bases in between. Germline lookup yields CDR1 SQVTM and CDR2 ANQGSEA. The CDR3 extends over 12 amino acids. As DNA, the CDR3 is TGCAGCGTTAGAAGGGGACCCTATGGCTACACCTTC. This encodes CSVRRGPYGYTF. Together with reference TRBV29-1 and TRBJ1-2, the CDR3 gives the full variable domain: SAVISQKPSRDICQRGTSLTIQCQVDSQVTMMFWYRQQPGQSLTLIATANQGSEATYESGFVIDKFPISRPNLTFSTLTVSNMSPEDSSIYLCSVRRGPYGYTFGSGTRLTVV.

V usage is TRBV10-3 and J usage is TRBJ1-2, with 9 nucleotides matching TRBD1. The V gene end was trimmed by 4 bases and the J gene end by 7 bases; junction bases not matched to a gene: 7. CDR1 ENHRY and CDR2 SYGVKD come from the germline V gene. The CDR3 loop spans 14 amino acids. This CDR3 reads CAISGTGADGGYTF. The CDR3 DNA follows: TGTGCCATCAGTGGGACAGGGGCAGACGGTGGCTACACCTTC.

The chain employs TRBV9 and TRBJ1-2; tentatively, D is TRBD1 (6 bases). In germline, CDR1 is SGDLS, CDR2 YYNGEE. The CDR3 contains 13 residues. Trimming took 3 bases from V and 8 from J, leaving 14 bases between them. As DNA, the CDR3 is TGTGCCAGCAGCGGCTCCCTAGACAGGGGCTACACCTTC. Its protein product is CASSGSLDRGYTF.

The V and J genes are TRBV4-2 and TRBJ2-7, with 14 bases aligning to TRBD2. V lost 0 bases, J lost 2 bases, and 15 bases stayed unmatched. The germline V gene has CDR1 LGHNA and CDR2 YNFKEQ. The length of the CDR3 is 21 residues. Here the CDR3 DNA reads TGTGCCAGCAGCCAAGATCCCTATGGACTAGCGGGAGGTTTATTAACCTACGAGCAGTACTTC. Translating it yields CASSQDPYGLAGGLLTYEQYF.

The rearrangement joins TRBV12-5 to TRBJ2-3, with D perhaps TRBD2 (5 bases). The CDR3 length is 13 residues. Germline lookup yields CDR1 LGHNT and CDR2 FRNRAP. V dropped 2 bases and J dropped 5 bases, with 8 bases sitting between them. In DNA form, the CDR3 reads TGTGCTAGTGGTTTGACCACTAGAGATACGCAGTATTTT. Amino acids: CASGLTTRDTQYF.

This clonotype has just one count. The CDR3 reads CASSPLRASEAFF. The CDR3 DNA sequence: TGTGCCAGCAGCCCACTGAGAGCTTCTGAAGCTTTCTTT. The rearrangement uses TRBV7-9 and TRBJ1-1; D remains ambiguous. Germline V lookup: CDR1 SEHNR, CDR2 FQNEAQ (reference sequence). V was clipped by 5 bases and J by 6 bases, with 13 bases between them. This CDR3 has 13 amino acids.

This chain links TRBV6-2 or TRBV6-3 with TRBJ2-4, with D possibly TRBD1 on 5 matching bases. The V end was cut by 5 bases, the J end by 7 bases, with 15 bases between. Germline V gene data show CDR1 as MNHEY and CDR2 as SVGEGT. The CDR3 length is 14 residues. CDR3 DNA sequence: TGTGCCAGCAGTGCTGTAGGGGCTGGGAACATTCAGTACTTC. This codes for CASSAVGAGNIQYF.

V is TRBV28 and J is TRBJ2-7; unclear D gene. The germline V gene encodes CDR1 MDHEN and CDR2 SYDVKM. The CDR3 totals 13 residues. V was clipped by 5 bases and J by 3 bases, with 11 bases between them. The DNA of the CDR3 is TGTGCCAGCAGTGTCCGTGACATCTACGAGCAGTACTTC. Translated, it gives CASSVRDIYEQYF.

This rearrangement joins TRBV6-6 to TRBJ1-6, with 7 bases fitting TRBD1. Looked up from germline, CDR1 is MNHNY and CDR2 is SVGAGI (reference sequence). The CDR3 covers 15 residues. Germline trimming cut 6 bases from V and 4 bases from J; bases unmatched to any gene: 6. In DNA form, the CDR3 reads TGTGCCAGCAGGCCAGGACAGGTTTATAATTCACCCCTCCACTTT. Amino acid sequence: CASRPGQVYNSPLHF.